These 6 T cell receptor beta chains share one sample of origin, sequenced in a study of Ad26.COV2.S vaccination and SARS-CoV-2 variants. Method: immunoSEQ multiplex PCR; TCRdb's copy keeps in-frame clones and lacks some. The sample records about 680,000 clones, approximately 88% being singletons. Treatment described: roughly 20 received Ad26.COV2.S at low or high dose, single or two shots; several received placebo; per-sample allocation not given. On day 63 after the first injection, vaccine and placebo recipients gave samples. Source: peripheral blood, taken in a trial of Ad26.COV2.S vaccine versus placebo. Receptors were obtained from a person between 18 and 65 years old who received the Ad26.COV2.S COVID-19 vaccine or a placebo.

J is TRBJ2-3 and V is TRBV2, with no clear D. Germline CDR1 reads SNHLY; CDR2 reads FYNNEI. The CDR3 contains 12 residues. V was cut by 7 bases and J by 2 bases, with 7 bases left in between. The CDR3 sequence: CASKVHTDTQYF. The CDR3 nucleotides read TGTGCCAGCAAAGTCCACACAGATACGCAGTATTTT.

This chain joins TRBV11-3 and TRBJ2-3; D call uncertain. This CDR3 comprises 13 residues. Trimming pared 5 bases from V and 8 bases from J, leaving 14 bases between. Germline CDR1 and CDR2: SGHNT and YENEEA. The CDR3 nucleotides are TGTGCCAGCAGCACCGGTAGTGTAGGTACGCAGTATTTT. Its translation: CASSTGSVGTQYF. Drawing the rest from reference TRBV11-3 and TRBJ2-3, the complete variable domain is EAGVVQSPRYKIIEKKQPVAFWCNPISGHNTLYWYLQNLGQGPELLIRYENEEAVDDSQLPKDRFSAERLKGVDSTLKIQPAELGDSAVYLCASSTGSVGTQYFGPGTRLTVL.

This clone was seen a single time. CDR3 residues: CASSLVTGDFDEQYF. The DNA of the CDR3 is TGCGCCAGCAGCTTGGTTACCGGGGATTTCGACGAGCAGTACTTC. The chain uses TRBV5-1 and TRBJ2-7, with D possibly TRBD2 on 5 matching bases. Trimming stripped 0 bases from V and 5 bases from J, with 15 bases between. Per the germline V gene, CDR1 is SGHRS and CDR2 is YFSETQ. The CDR3 contains 15 residues.

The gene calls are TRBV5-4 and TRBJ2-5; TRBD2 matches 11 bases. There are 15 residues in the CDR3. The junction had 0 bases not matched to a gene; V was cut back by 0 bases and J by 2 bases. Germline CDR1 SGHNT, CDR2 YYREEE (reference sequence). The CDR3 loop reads CASSLVAGGQETQYF. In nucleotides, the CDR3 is TGTGCCAGCAGCTTGGTAGCGGGAGGGCAAGAGACCCAGTACTTC.

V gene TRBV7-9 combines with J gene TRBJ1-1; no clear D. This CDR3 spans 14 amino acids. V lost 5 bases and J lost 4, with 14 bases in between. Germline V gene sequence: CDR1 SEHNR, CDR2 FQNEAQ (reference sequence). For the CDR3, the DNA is TGTGCCAGCAGCATTGATGAGGCGAGCACTGAAGCTTTCTTT. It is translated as CASSIDEASTEAFF.

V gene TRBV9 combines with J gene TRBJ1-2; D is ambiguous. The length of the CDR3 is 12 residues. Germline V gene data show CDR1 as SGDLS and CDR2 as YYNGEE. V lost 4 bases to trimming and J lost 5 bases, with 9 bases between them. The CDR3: CASSPQRYGYTF. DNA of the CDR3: TGTGCCAGCAGCCCCCAGAGGTATGGCTACACCTTC.